This T cell receptor beta chain was retrieved from a study of OX40 agonist ivuxolimab in advanced cancers. Notes on the research overall: The costimulatory receptor OX40 (CD134) was targeted by ivuxolimab, a fully human IgG2 agonistic monoclonal antibody. Three dose-escalation patients achieved partial responses, one with hepatocellular carcinoma and two with cutaneous melanoma. Patients were allowed to have had prior anti-PD-1, anti-PD-L1 or anti-CTLA-4 therapy, and around 43% of the dose-escalation patients had been treated with checkpoint inhibitors. Among the approximately 50 dose-escalation patients, around 20 had hepatocellular carcinoma, roughly 15 melanoma, 9 renal cell carcinoma and 9 head and neck cancer. Intravenous ivuxolimab was administered to patients every 2 weeks at six dose levels: 0.01, 0.1, 0.3, 1.5, 3 and 10 mg/kg. The paper describes the monotherapy dose-escalation part (N ≈ 49 patients) of the phase I trial of ivuxolimab. The point of sequencing TCRbeta in the periphery was to test whether ivuxolimab changed TCR sequence diversity and drove clonal T-cell expansion. In the dose-escalation cohort, around 80% of patients were male, and the mean age was around 65 years with a range of about 20 to 79. Broad study findings and their caveats: After ivuxolimab, CD8+ T cells had more expanded clones than CD4+ T cells on average. Low levels of normalized T-cell clonal expansion were also seen in some patients who did not respond. Antigen specificity was not determined for the clonally expanded peripheral T cells. At doses from 0.1 to 3.0 mg/kg, clonal expansion was seen in both CD4+ and CD8+ blood T cells between baseline and week 6. In the 0.1-3.0 mg/kg groups, partial responders had among the lowest normalized peripheral clonal expansion, particularly in CD8+ T cells.

In the case of this clone: Its antigen is unknown. Within one base of it there is no much larger clone, and no base qualities were kept.

From cysteine to phenylalanine, the CDR3 is 16 amino acids long. The DNA shown is the 48-base CDR3, in frame from base 1. Between the V and J ends, shortened by 0 bases and 0 bases respectively, the junction contains 10 bases. CDR1 and CDR2 are drawn from the germline V gene: SGHTS, YDEGEE. The trial excluded patients who had a history of autoimmune disease or who were on systemic immunosuppression. Peripheral blood for TCR sequencing was drawn from every dose cohort at baseline, at cycle 4 day 1 and at cycle 7 day 1. The samples were drawn from a first-in-human, open-label, multicenter phase I dose-escalation trial of ivuxolimab. The trial enrolled adults with locally advanced or metastatic head and neck squamous cell, hepatocellular, melanoma or renal cell carcinoma. Before TCR sequencing, CD4+ T cells and CD8+ T cells were sorted from peripheral blood as separate populations. Genomic DNA was extracted from sorted cells for sequencing of the TCRbeta CDR3 region. TCRbeta CDR3 regions were sequenced using the immunoSEQ Assay. TCRdb mirrors the immuneACCESS table, restricted to in-frame sequences. Some clones are absent from its copies; in checked studies, under half trace to an unresolved V gene, and the reason for the others is unknown. The sample has about 80,000 clones on record, approximately 92% of them singletons. Jointly, the top ten make up around 0.32% of the sample.

This sample comprised CD4+ or CD8+ T cells sorted from blood, obtained in a trial of the OX40 agonist ivuxolimab. The receptor was derived from an adult with an advanced solid tumor such as melanoma, head and neck, liver or kidney cancer. The chain uses TRBV5-8 and TRBJ1-3; the D gene cannot be resolved reliably. The CDR3 has the sequence CASSLDGVVSGNTIYF. In nucleotide form, the sequence is TGTGCCAGCAGCTTGGACGGGGTGGTCTCTGGAAACACCATATATTTT.